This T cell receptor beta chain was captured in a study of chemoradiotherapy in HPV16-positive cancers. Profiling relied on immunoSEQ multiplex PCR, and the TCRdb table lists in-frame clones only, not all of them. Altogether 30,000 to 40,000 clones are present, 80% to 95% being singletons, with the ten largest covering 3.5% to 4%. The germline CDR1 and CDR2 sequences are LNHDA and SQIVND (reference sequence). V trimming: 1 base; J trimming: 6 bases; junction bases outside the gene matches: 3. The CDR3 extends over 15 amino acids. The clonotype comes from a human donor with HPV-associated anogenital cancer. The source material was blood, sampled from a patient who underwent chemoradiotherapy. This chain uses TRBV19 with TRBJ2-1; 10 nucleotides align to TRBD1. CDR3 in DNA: TGTGCCAGTAGTATAGTGGGACAGGGGTCCAATGAGCAGTTCTTC. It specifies CASSIVGQGSNEQFF. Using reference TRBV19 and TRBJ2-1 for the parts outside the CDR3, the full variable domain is DGGITQSPKYLFRKEGQNVTLSCEQNLNHDAMYWYRQDPGQGLRLIYYSQIVNDFQKGDIAEGYSVSREKKESFPLTVTSAQKNPTAFYLCASSIVGQGSNEQFFGPGTRLTVL.